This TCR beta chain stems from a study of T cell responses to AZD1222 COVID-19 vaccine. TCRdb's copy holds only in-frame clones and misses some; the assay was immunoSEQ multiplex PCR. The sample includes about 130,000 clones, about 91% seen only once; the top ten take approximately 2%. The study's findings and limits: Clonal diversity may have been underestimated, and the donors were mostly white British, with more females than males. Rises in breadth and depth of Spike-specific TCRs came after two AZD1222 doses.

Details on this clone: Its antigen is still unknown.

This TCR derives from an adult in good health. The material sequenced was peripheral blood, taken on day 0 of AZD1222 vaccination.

The CDR3 region is CASSVVPGVSEQYF. In nucleotides, the CDR3 is TGTGCCAGCAGCGTAGTCCCAGGGGTTAGCGAGCAGTACTTC. This chain uses TRBV9 with TRBJ2-7; the D gene is possibly TRBD1 (6 bases). The CDR3 is made up of 14 amino acids. V lost 0 bases and J lost 6, with 13 bases in between. Germline lookup yields CDR1 SGDLS and CDR2 YYNGEE.